Below are 30 T cell receptor beta chains sequenced from a single sample in a study of blood T cells in healthy people across ages. Primed by a sample-barcoded 5' primer and a J-beta primer mix, a second PCR proceeded for about 6 to 11 cycles. TCRdb re-called the 5' RACE reads with MiXCR, one entry per CDR3 protein. Among some 1.7 million distinct CDR3 sequences, 25% to 30% were seen once, and the ten largest hold 7.7%. Input material: blood. The receptors were sampled from a woman in her twenties or thirties in good health.

This clonotype was seen a few times. V is TRBV12-3 or TRBV12-4 and J is TRBJ2-4; possibly TRBD1 for D (5 bases). Trimming left V 6 bases short and J 1 base short, with 13 bases between. The CDR3 extends over 15 amino acids. The CDR3 DNA follows: TGTGCCAGCAGGCAGGGTGAGGAGGCCAAAAACATTCAGTACTTC. Amino acid sequence: CASRQGEEAKNIQYF.

In this sample, this clonotype turned up many times. The chain carries TRBV10-3 and TRBJ2-3; perhaps TRBD2 as D (5 bases). CDR1 is ENHRY, CDR2 SYGVKD, per germline. The V gene lost 4 bases and the J gene lost 0 bases, with 8 bases spanning the gap. The CDR3 length is 14 residues. CDR3: CAISVGISTDTQYF. Written as DNA, the CDR3 is TGTGCCATCAGTGTCGGGATTAGCACAGATACGCAGTATTTT.

The chain is built from TRBV20-1 and TRBJ2-5; 7 bases are shared with TRBD2. Losses at the gene ends were 1 base for V and 5 bases for J; bases not matched to a gene: 7. Germline V CDR1 and CDR2: DFQATT, SNEGSKA (reference sequence). CDR3 length: 14 residues. CDR3 region: CSARGPGGRETQYF. CDR3 coding DNA: TGCAGTGCTAGAGGCCCGGGAGGAAGGGAGACCCAGTACTTC.

This clonotype has just a few counts. V and J are TRBV5-1 and TRBJ1-2, with 10 nucleotides matching TRBD1. This CDR3 contains 16 residues. Germline CDR1 is SGHRS and CDR2 is YFSETQ. Trimming cost V 4 bases and J 8 bases; bases outside gene matches: 14. In DNA form, the CDR3 reads TGCGCCAGCAGCCAGGGACAGGGGCCGCTCCAACGCGGCTACACCTTC. The encoded protein is CASSQGQGPLQRGYTF.

Concerning this clonotype itself: This sequence may be a read error, since a much larger clone differs from it by one base. The chain couples TRBV6-6 to TRBJ1-2; D not resolved. The CDR3 is 12 residues long. Germline CDR1 reads MNHNY; CDR2 reads SVGAGI (reference sequence). The CDR3 nucleotides are TGTGCCTGCAGTTACACAGCCTATGGCTACACCTTC. Amino acids: CACSYTAYGYTF.

CDR3 loop: CASSLRGTDGEQYF. The CDR3 DNA sequence: TGCGCCAGCAGCTTACGAGGGACAGACGGCGAGCAGTACTTC. This rearrangement joins TRBV5-1 to TRBJ2-7; 7 positions agree with TRBD1. J lost 6 bases, V lost 2 bases, and 8 bases had no gene match. This CDR3 spans 14 amino acids. Per germline, CDR1 SGHRS and CDR2 YFSETQ.

The rearrangement joins TRBV9 to TRBJ2-1, with 9 bases lining up with TRBD2. The J call may be wrong; the DNA end is better matched by TRBJ2-7. The CDR3 length is 16 residues. CDR1 and CDR2 (germline): SGDLS, YYNGEE. This CDR3 is CASSVEFAGGVNEQYF. CDR3 nucleotide sequence: TGTGCCAGCAGCGTAGAGTTTGCGGGGGGGGTCAATGAGCAGTACTTC.

A word on this clonotype: Since a much larger clone is just one base distant, this may be a read error. J is TRBJ2-5 and V is TRBV10-3; maybe TRBD2 (6 bases). The V end lost 5 bases, the J end lost 5 bases, and 15 bases lay between the germline ends. The germline CDR1 and CDR2 sequences are ENHRY and SYGVKD. This CDR3 contains 14 residues. CDR3 sequence: CAISSFRGSETQYF. CDR3 nucleotides: TGTGCCATCAGTTCTTTCCGGGGGAGCGAGACCCAGTACTTC.

Ten or more counts support this clonotype. The V call is TRBV20-1, the J call TRBJ2-7; 7 bases line up with TRBD2. This CDR3 is built from 13 residues. V was clipped by 3 bases and J by 4 bases; unmatched bases: 6. Germline lookup yields CDR1 DFQATT and CDR2 SNEGSKA (reference sequence). CDR3 sequence reads: CSASGGRGYEQYF. The DNA for the CDR3 is TGCAGTGCTAGTGGGGGGAGGGGTTACGAGCAGTACTTC.

The chain combines TRBV7-9 with TRBJ2-4; D unresolved. The tail of the sequence fits TRBJ2-7 better, so the J call may be wrong. Germline V gene data show CDR1 as SEHNR and CDR2 as FQNEAQ (reference sequence). The CDR3 runs 14 residues. CDR3: CASSLGSTCGEQYF. The CDR3 DNA follows: TGTGCCAGCAGCTTGGGATCGACATGCGGCGAGCAGTACTTC.

This clonotype has just a few counts. This rearrangement joins TRBV5-6 to TRBJ1-1; D is undetermined. Germline-derived CDR1 and CDR2 are SGHDT and YYEEEE. The CDR3 extends over 13 amino acids. Deletions cut 6 bases from V and 0 bases from J, with 9 bases between. The CDR3 DNA is TGTGCCAGCAAGGAAGGGATGAACACTGAAGCTTTCTTT. It specifies CASKEGMNTEAFF.

This clonotype was seen at least ten times. This chain uses TRBV5-1 with TRBJ2-7; no definite D call. Per germline, CDR1 SGHRS and CDR2 YFSETQ. The CDR3 extends over 14 amino acids. Between the trimmed V and J ends, which lost 0 bases and 4 bases, there was a span of 11 bases. The CDR3: CASSLGRAFYEQYF. CDR3 coding DNA: TGCGCCAGCAGCTTGGGGAGAGCCTTTTACGAGCAGTACTTC.

This clonotype was seen ten or more times. This chain links TRBV6-5 with TRBJ1-2; a weak D match, TRBD1 (6 bases). The germline V gene has CDR1 MNHEY and CDR2 SVGAGI. The CDR3 totals 15 residues. V lost 6 bases and J lost 4, with 18 bases in between. The CDR3 loop reads CASRKTGSQSYGYTF. DNA for the CDR3: TGTGCCAGCAGGAAAACAGGGTCGCAGAGCTATGGCTACACCTTC.

The J gene is TRBJ2-2, the V gene TRBV5-5, with D possibly TRBD1 on 6 matching bases. The CDR3 length is 18 residues. The germline V and J ends were trimmed by 2 bases and 1 base, with 18 bases remaining between them. CDR1 is SGHKS and CDR2 is YYEKEE in the germline V gene (reference sequence). The CDR3 DNA reads TGTGCCAGCAGCTTCCGCTCAGGGGCAGGTTTGAACACCGGGGAGCTGTTTTTT. Its protein product is CASSFRSGAGLNTGELFF.

The chain combines TRBV7-2 with TRBJ1-3; D unresolved. V lost 3 bases to trimming and J lost 4 bases, with 13 bases between them. This CDR3 spans 15 amino acids. The germline CDR1 and CDR2 sequences are SGHTA and FQGNSA. The CDR3 here is CASSLDHPAGNTIYF. CDR3 sequence (DNA): TGTGCCAGCAGCTTGGATCATCCGGCAGGAAACACCATATATTTT.

This clonotype appeared many times. V usage is TRBV29-1 and J usage is TRBJ2-1; 7 nucleotides line up with TRBD1. Trimming cost V 3 bases and J 2 bases; bases outside gene matches: 4. CDR1 and CDR2 from the germline V gene are SQVTM and ANQGSEA. The CDR3 runs 14 residues. CDR3 protein: CSVDYGTAYNEQFF. The CDR3 DNA sequence: TGCAGCGTTGATTACGGGACAGCCTACAATGAGCAGTTCTTC.

This clonotype was observed a handful of times. The V call is TRBV12-3 or TRBV12-4, the J call TRBJ2-2; TRBD2 agrees at 12 bases. The CDR3 length is 16 residues. J lost 7 bases, V lost 7 bases, and 10 bases had no gene match. The CDR3 spells CASTRRGLAGFGELFF. The DNA of the CDR3 is TGTGCCAGCACCCGCAGAGGACTAGCGGGATTCGGGGAGCTGTTTTTT.

The V gene is TRBV2, the J gene TRBJ2-7; D uncertain. This CDR3 has 14 amino acids. The V gene lost 3 bases and the J gene lost 3 bases, with 12 bases spanning the gap. CDR1 SNHLY and CDR2 FYNNEI come from the germline V gene. The CDR3 bases are TGTGCCAGCAGTGATCCTAGTAAGGGCTACGAGCAGTACTTC. It is translated as CASSDPSKGYEQYF.

The table lists this clonotype with many counts. The rearrangement uses TRBV6-5 and TRBJ2-4; D call uncertain. Deletions cut 8 bases from V and 1 base from J, with 3 bases between. CDR3 length: 11 amino acids. In germline, CDR1 is MNHEY, CDR2 SVGAGI. CDR3 region: CASPAKNIQYF. As DNA, the CDR3 is TGTGCCAGCCCCGCCAAAAACATTCAGTACTTC.

This clonotype was seen once. The chain uses TRBV12-3 or TRBV12-4 and TRBJ1-1; D is perhaps TRBD1 (5 bases). CDR3 length: 13 residues. V was cut by 6 bases and J by 1 base, with 9 bases left in between. The DNA of the CDR3 is TGTGCCAGCAGGTTGGGGCCGAACACTGAAGCTTTCTTT. Amino acid sequence: CASRLGPNTEAFF.

The rearrangement links TRBV29-1 to TRBJ2-3, with D perhaps being TRBD1 or TRBD2 (5 bases each). CDR3 length: 16 amino acids. Trimming pared 7 bases from V and 4 bases from J, leaving 24 bases between. CDR1 SQVTM and CDR2 ANQGSEA come from the germline V gene. CDR3 DNA: TGCAGCGCCGGGGCAAAGGTGGGGCTGCTTCCAGATACGCAGTATTTT. Encoded protein: CSAGAKVGLLPDTQYF.

In this sample, this clonotype turned up a few times. The chain employs TRBV27 and TRBJ2-1; the D gene is possibly TRBD2 (5 bases). CDR3 length equals 15 residues. Germline loops: CDR1 MNHEY, CDR2 SMNVEV (reference sequence). V was clipped by 6 bases and J by 3 bases, with 15 bases between them. CDR3 sequence: CASSASGIFYNEQFF. CDR3 sequence (DNA): TGTGCCAGCAGCGCGTCCGGGATCTTCTACAATGAGCAGTTCTTC.

Here the CDR3 DNA reads TGTGCCAGCAGCCAAGGGCGAGGGACTAAGGGCTACACCTTC. Protein product: CASSQGRGTKGYTF. The J gene is TRBJ1-2, the V gene TRBV14; D is perhaps TRBD1 (5 bases). Trimming cost V 1 base and J 8 bases, with 14 bases left between them. CDR3 length: 14 amino acids. Per germline, CDR1 SGHDN and CDR2 FVKESK.

The chain carries TRBV7-2 and TRBJ2-7, with D tentatively TRBD1 or TRBD2 (5 bases each). Trimming left V 7 bases short and J 6 bases short, with 16 bases between. CDR3 length equals 13 residues. Per the germline V gene, CDR1 is SGHTA and CDR2 is FQGNSA. Here the CDR3 reads CASKWGFPGEQYF. The DNA of the CDR3 is TGTGCCAGCAAGTGGGGGTTCCCGGGCGAGCAGTACTTC.

This clonotype has more than one count but fewer than ten. This chain uses TRBV4-1 with TRBJ2-3, with D uncertain. This CDR3 is 16 amino acids long. Germline V gene lookup returns CDR1 MGHRA and CDR2 YSYEKL. The germline V and J ends were trimmed by 1 base and 0 bases, with 11 bases remaining between them. The DNA for the CDR3 is TGCGCCAGCAGCCAAGTTCGAAAGACTAGCACAGATACGCAGTATTTT. It yields the protein CASSQVRKTSTDTQYF.

This chain connects TRBV4-3 to TRBJ2-4, with D tentatively TRBD2 (7 bases). TRBJ2-7 explains the end of the DNA better; the J call may be wrong. Germline CDR1 LGHNA, CDR2 YSLEER. The length of the CDR3 is 14 residues. The DNA for the CDR3 is TGCGCCAGCAGTCCGGACAGCCGGGGGGACGAGCAGTACTTC. Residues: CASSPDSRGDEQYF.

This clonotype has a handful of counts. The rearrangement links TRBV11-1 to TRBJ1-6; TRBD1 is a possible D gene (5 bases). This CDR3 has 15 amino acids. CDR1 and CDR2 from the germline V gene are SGHAT and FQDESV (reference sequence). V was trimmed by 5 bases and J by 11 bases, leaving 19 bases between them. CDR3 bases: TGTGCCAGCAGCCCCACGCAGGGAGTATCCCCACCCCTCCACTTT. This sequence encodes CASSPTQGVSPPLHF.

To note about this clonotype: This may be a read error: a much more frequent sequence differs by one nucleotide. The chain joins TRBV7-7 to TRBJ2-5; tentative D call: TRBD1 (7 bases). The J call may be incorrect, as the DNA end agrees better with TRBJ2-7. This CDR3 is built from 14 residues. Germline V lookup: CDR1 SSHAT, CDR2 FNYEAQ (reference sequence). CDR3: CASSPETGRNEQYF. The CDR3 DNA follows: TGTGCCAGCAGCCCGGAGACAGGGAGGAACGAGCAGTACTTC.

The V and J genes are TRBV20-1 and TRBJ2-5, with 8 bases identical to TRBD2. CDR3 length: 14 residues. Per the germline V gene, CDR1 is DFQATT and CDR2 is SNEGSKA (reference sequence). The CDR3 coding sequence is TGCGAAGGAAGGAGCGGGAGTCTCGGGGAGACCCAGTACTTC. Translating it yields CEGRSGSLGETQYF.

This clonotype came up a few times. This chain joins TRBV20-1 and TRBJ1-1, with D possibly TRBD1 on 5 matching bases. The CDR3 extends over 13 amino acids. Deletions cut 7 bases from V and 1 base from J, with 13 bases between. The germline CDR1 and CDR2 sequences are DFQATT and SNEGSKA (reference sequence). The CDR3 loop is CSVPTGSNTEAFF. The CDR3 coding sequence is TGCAGTGTCCCTACAGGTTCGAACACTGAAGCTTTCTTT.